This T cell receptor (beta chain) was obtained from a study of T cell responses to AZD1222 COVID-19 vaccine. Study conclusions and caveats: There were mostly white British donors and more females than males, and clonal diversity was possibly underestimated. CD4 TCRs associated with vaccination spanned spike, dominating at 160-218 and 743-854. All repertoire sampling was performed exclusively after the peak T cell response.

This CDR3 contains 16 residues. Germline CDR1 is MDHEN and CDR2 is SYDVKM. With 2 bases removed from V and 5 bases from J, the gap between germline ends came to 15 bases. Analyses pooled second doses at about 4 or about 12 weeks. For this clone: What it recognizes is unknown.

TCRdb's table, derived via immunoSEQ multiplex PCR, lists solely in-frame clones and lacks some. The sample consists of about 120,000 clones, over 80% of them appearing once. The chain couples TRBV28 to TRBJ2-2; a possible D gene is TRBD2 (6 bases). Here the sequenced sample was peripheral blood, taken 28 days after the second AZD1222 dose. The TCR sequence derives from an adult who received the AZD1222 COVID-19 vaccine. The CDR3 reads CASSLGGASRTGELFF. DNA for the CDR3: TGTGCCAGCAGTTTAGGAGGGGCATCGCGGACCGGGGAGCTGTTTTTT. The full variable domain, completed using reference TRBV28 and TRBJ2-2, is DVKVTQSSRYLVKRTGEKVFLECVQDMDHENMFWYRQDPGLGLRLIYFSYDVKMKEKGDIPEGYSVSREKKERFSLILESASTNQTSMYLCASSLGGASRTGELFFGEGSRLTVL.